This is a list of T cell receptor beta chains from one sample in a study of cytomegalovirus exposure and HLA in healthy donors. Sequenced by immunoSEQ multiplex PCR; TCRdb stores in-frame clones only, minus some. This table has about 140,000 clones, more than 85% appearing once. Input material: PBMCs. These receptors came from a man between 18 and 35 years old in good health and CMV-seronegative. Each CDR3 is given with its conserved first and last residue. Fields, in order: CDR3 DNA, CDR3 protein, J gene, V gene, D gene, clone size. A D gene is named only where the DNA matches it firmly. Some rows mark clone size as missing; the rest say once, few, many or name a class of expanded clone.

CDR3 DNA: TGTGCCAGCAGTGAAGGGACAGGGCGGAACTATGGCTACACCTTC
CDR3 protein: CASSEGTGRNYGYTF
J gene: TRBJ1-2
V gene: TRBV6-4
D gene: TRBD1
clone size: NA

CDR3 DNA: TGTGCCAGCGGGGCCCGGGAGCAGTACTTC
CDR3 protein: CASGAREQYF
J gene: TRBJ2-7
V gene: TRBV6-6
D gene: NA
clone size: NA

CDR3 DNA: TGTGCCAGCAAAACCCGTCGGGCAGGGTTAGAGACCCAGTACTTC
CDR3 protein: CASKTRRAGLETQYF
J gene: TRBJ2-5
V gene: TRBV27
D gene: NA
clone size: NA

CDR3 DNA: TGTGCCAGCAGCTTAGCGAAGGGGACAGGATCTAATCAGCCCCAGCATTTT
CDR3 protein: CASSLAKGTGSNQPQHF
J gene: TRBJ1-5
V gene: TRBV7-8
D gene: TRBD1
clone size: NA

CDR3 DNA: TGTGCCAGCAGCTTGGCCGGAGTTTCCGCTAACTATGGCTACACCTTC
CDR3 protein: CASSLAGVSANYGYTF
J gene: TRBJ1-2
V gene: TRBV5-6
D gene: NA
clone size: NA

CDR3 DNA: TGCGCCAGCAGCTTGGGGGCAGGGGGTATCTACGAGCAGTACTTC
CDR3 protein: CASSLGAGGIYEQYF
J gene: TRBJ2-7
V gene: TRBV5-1
D gene: TRBD1
clone size: NA

CDR3 DNA: TGCAGCGCCTTGGGGGCGGGGGTGTGTGTACTAGCCAAAAACATTCAGTACTTC
CDR3 protein: CSALGAGVCVLAKNIQYF
J gene: TRBJ2-4
V gene: TRBV29-1
D gene: NA
clone size: NA

CDR3 DNA: TGTGCCAGCAGTTACTCGACACCGACAGGCTATGGCTACACCTTC
CDR3 protein: CASSYSTPTGYGYTF
J gene: TRBJ1-2
V gene: TRBV6-5
D gene: NA
clone size: NA

CDR3 DNA: TGTGCCAGCAGCGTCTACGGCCAAGAGACCCAGTACTTC
CDR3 protein: CASSVYGQETQYF
J gene: TRBJ2-5
V gene: TRBV9
D gene: NA
clone size: NA

CDR3 DNA: TGTGCCAGCAGTTACTTTGCTAGCGGGAGGGGTGAGCAGTTCTTC
CDR3 protein: CASSYFASGRGEQFF
J gene: TRBJ2-1
V gene: TRBV6-5
D gene: TRBD2
clone size: NA

CDR3 DNA: TGTGCCAGCAGCGTAGAGGGGATGGGCCAGCCCCAGCATTTT
CDR3 protein: CASSVEGMGQPQHF
J gene: TRBJ1-5
V gene: TRBV9
D gene: NA
clone size: NA

CDR3 DNA: TGTGCCAGCTCACCATTGGCAAGGAGTCCGAGCGGAAGCACAGATACGCAGTATTTT
CDR3 protein: CASSPLARSPSGSTDTQYF
J gene: TRBJ2-3
V gene: TRBV18
D gene: NA
clone size: once

CDR3 DNA: TGTGCCAGCTCACCACGTACAGGCGTTGATAGGTCACCCCTCCACTTT
CDR3 protein: CASSPRTGVDRSPLHF
J gene: TRBJ1-6
V gene: TRBV18
D gene: NA
clone size: once